This T cell receptor (beta chain) was identified during a study of molecular identifiers for immune sequencing clone quantification. This clonotype was recorded a few times. What it binds is unknown. Germline V gene lookup returns CDR1 MNHEY and CDR2 SVGAGI. This CDR3 spans 16 amino acids. Losses at the gene ends were 6 bases for V and 0 bases for J; bases not matched to a gene: 4. One entry per CDR3 protein results from TCRdb running MiXCR on the PCR reads. Here the sample spans hundreds of thousands of distinct CDR3 sequences, roughly 24% being singletons. Notes on the study in general: Among about 1 million naive cells, as was reported, spiked Jurkat TCR RNA from one cell was detectable. Identical barcode-sharing TCR molecules could lead to underestimated sizes for highly expanded clones.

The sequence was collected from a human donor in good health. Some libraries in this study had Jurkat cell RNA spiked in. This chain joins TRBV6-5 and TRBJ2-6, with 8 bases matching TRBD1. Specimen: naive CD8+ T cells from blood, with Jurkat cell RNA spiked in. The subset is: FACS-sorted CD8+CD4-CCR7+CD45RA+ naive T cells. The CDR3 loop reads CASRWTGYSGANVLTF. The CDR3 DNA reads TGTGCCAGCAGATGGACAGGGTACTCTGGGGCCAACGTCCTGACTTTC.